This TCR beta chain was sequenced for a study of response to subunit inactivated influenza vaccine. V gave up 6 bases and J gave up 4 bases, with 7 bases separating them. CDR3 length: 12 amino acids. Per germline, CDR1 ENHRY and CDR2 SYGVKD. One entry per CDR3 protein, called by TCRdb with MiXCR from the RT-PCR reads. The data hold about 180,000 distinct CDR3 sequences, with around 9% observed a single time. In this sample, this clonotype turned up a few times. The receptor comes from a man in his forties or fifties who received an inactivated influenza vaccine. The V and J genes are TRBV10-3 and TRBJ1-5; no firm D call. Sequencing used non-naive T cells sorted from PBMCs, obtained on the day of vaccination. DNA of the CDR3: TGTGCCATCAGCTCAAATAATCAGCCCCAGCATTTT. This sequence encodes CAISSNNQPQHF.